The 22 T cell receptor beta chains below all came from one sample that was sequenced in a study of blood T cells in healthy people across ages. Sample-barcoded 5' priming and a J-beta primer mix drove a second PCR of about 6 to 11 cycles. A single record per CDR3 protein comes from TCRdb applying MiXCR to the 5' RACE reads. The sample carries hundreds of thousands of distinct CDR3 sequences, over 40% recorded once. The source material was blood. The receptors here all came from a woman older than 75 in good health.

Many counts were recorded for this clonotype. The chain couples TRBV5-1 to TRBJ2-7; D not certain. Trimming pared 4 bases from V and 4 bases from J, leaving 21 bases between. CDR1 and CDR2 from the germline V gene are SGHRS and YFSETQ. The CDR3 has 16 amino acids. The CDR3: CASSPRPGPSNYEQYF. Here the CDR3 DNA reads TGCGCCAGCAGCCCCAGACCGGGCCCATCCAATTACGAGCAGTACTTC.

The chain employs TRBV10-3 and TRBJ2-7; TRBD2 is a possible D gene (7 bases). The J call is in doubt because the DNA end fits TRBJ2-5 better. CDR1 is ENHRY and CDR2 is SYGVKD in the germline V gene. The CDR3 length is 15 residues. The CDR3 DNA reads as TGTGCCATCAGTGAGTCTGGGGGGGCCGGAGAGACCCAGTACTTC. Its protein product is CAISESGGAGETQYF.

This clonotype was picked up many times. V usage is TRBV6-5 and J usage is TRBJ1-2; possible D gene TRBD1, 6 bases. V was clipped by 6 bases and J by 6 bases, with 23 bases between them. This CDR3 region has 16 residues. Germline CDR1 and CDR2: MNHEY and SVGAGI. The CDR3 here is CASRPSIRGKWDGYTF. The CDR3 DNA reads as TGTGCCAGCAGACCGTCCATCAGGGGAAAGTGGGATGGCTACACCTTC.

The V and J genes are TRBV29-1 and TRBJ2-3, with 7 nucleotides matching TRBD1. Germline-derived CDR1 and CDR2 are SQVTM and ANQGSEA. CDR3 size: 12 residues. The CDR3: CSYEGAADTQYF. The CDR3 bases are TGCAGTTATGAGGGGGCCGCAGATACGCAGTATTTT.

Ten or more counts support this clonotype. The chain employs TRBV2 and TRBJ2-1; 7 bases line up with TRBD2. Trimming removed 6 bases from V and 2 bases from J; junction bases left unmatched: 10. In germline, CDR1 is SNHLY, CDR2 FYNNEI. The CDR3 extends over 16 amino acids. DNA of the CDR3: TGTGCCAGCAGGAGGAGGGAGGGTTTCACCTACAATGAGCAGTTCTTC. The encoded protein is CASRRREGFTYNEQFF.

This clonotype came up many times. This sequence joins TRBV29-1 and TRBJ2-7, with a weak D call TRBD2 (6 bases). Trimming removed 3 bases at V and 0 bases at J, with 12 bases between. Germline V gene data show CDR1 as SQVTM and CDR2 as ANQGSEA. The CDR3 has 14 amino acids. The DNA of the CDR3 is TGCAGCGTTGATGACGCGGGAACCTCCTACGAGCAGTACTTC. As protein: CSVDDAGTSYEQYF.

This clonotype was recorded a few times. CDR3 sequence: CASSPPGNYNEQFF. CDR3 bases: TGTGCCAGCAGCCCACCAGGCAATTACAATGAGCAGTTCTTC. J is TRBJ2-1 and V is TRBV7-2; D is uncertain. The germline V gene encodes CDR1 SGHTA and CDR2 FQGNSA. The CDR3 is made up of 14 amino acids. V dropped 5 bases and J dropped 4 bases, with 12 bases sitting between them. The full variable domain, its missing parts supplied by reference TRBV7-2 and TRBJ2-1, is GAGVSQSPSNKVTEKGKDVELRCDPISGHTALYWYRQSLGQGLEFLIYFQGNSAPDKSGLPSDRFSAERTGGSVSTLTIQRTQQEDSAVYLCASSPPGNYNEQFFGPGTRLTVL.

This clonotype came up many times. The genes are TRBV20-1 and TRBJ1-5; D perhaps matches TRBD1 (5 bases). V was cut by 6 bases and J by 6 bases, with 15 bases left in between. The CDR3 has 13 amino acids. Looked up from germline, CDR1 is DFQATT and CDR2 is SNEGSKA (reference sequence). The DNA for the CDR3 is TGCAGTGCCGCCCCGACTGGGGGTCAGCCCCAGCATTTT. Amino acid sequence: CSAAPTGGQPQHF.

This clonotype showed up many times. This chain links TRBV27 with TRBJ2-7; D gene unclear. In germline, CDR1 is MNHEY, CDR2 SMNVEV (reference sequence). Trimming removed 7 bases at V and 2 bases at J, with 18 bases between. CDR3 length: 15 residues. For the CDR3, the DNA is TGTGCCAGCAACCCATCACCGGACCGGGCCTACGAGCAGTACTTC. The encoded protein is CASNPSPDRAYEQYF.

The rearrangement uses TRBV2 and TRBJ2-3, with 12 bases lining up with TRBD2. The CDR3 is made up of 19 amino acids. V trimming: 3 bases; J trimming: 0 bases; junction bases outside the gene matches: 10. Germline values: CDR1 SNHLY, CDR2 FYNNEI. The CDR3 loop is CASSDERLAGVTSTDTQYF. The CDR3 coding sequence is TGTGCCAGCAGTGACGAGCGACTAGCGGGAGTAACGAGCACAGATACGCAGTATTTT.

This clonotype was observed a handful of times. The V call is TRBV5-1, the J call TRBJ1-4, with 7 bases identical to TRBD1. The CDR3 spans 16 residues. Trimming took 5 bases from V and 0 from J; bases not matched to a gene: 7. Looked up from germline, CDR1 is SGHRS and CDR2 is YFSETQ. CDR3 nucleotide sequence: TGCGCCAGCAGACAGGGGTCTGGAACAACTAATGAAAAACTGTTTTTT. Protein product: CASRQGSGTTNEKLFF.

Ten or more counts support this clonotype. The J gene is TRBJ2-3, the V gene TRBV7-9, with 8 bases matching TRBD2. J gave up 2 bases and V 1 base, and 2 bases lay outside the gene matches. CDR3 length: 15 amino acids. Germline values: CDR1 SEHNR, CDR2 FQNEAQ (reference sequence). CDR3 DNA sequence: TGTGCCAGCAGCTTAGTAGCGGGGAACACAGATACGCAGTATTTT. This translates into CASSLVAGNTDTQYF.

The rearrangement joins TRBV7-2 to TRBJ1-2; TRBD1 might be the D (5 bases). CDR3 length: 14 amino acids. Per the germline V gene, CDR1 is SGHTA and CDR2 is FQGNSA. Trimming took 5 bases from V and 3 from J, leaving 13 bases between them. Here the CDR3 reads CASSPRGGHYGYTF. CDR3 nucleotides: TGTGCCAGCAGCCCCCGGGGGGGACACTATGGCTACACCTTC.

The chain recombines TRBV20-1 with TRBJ2-3; D unclear. This CDR3 is built from 16 residues. V gave up 3 bases and J gave up 0 bases, with 16 bases separating them. The germline V gene has CDR1 DFQATT and CDR2 SNEGSKA (reference sequence). In DNA form, the CDR3 reads TGCAGTGCTAGCGACCGACTCAGGCCCAGCACAGATACGCAGTATTTT. This encodes CSASDRLRPSTDTQYF.

The gene calls are TRBV5-1 and TRBJ2-1; perhaps TRBD2 as D (5 bases). CDR1 and CDR2 from the germline V gene are SGHRS and YFSETQ. Trimming shortened V by 4 bases and J by 7 bases, and 9 bases separated the two germline ends. This CDR3 region has 12 residues. The CDR3 DNA sequence: TGCGCCAGCAGCAACACTAGGAATGAGCAGTTCTTC. Its protein is CASSNTRNEQFF.

The chain has TRBV5-1 and TRBJ2-3, with D perhaps matching TRBD2 (5 bases). The CDR3 totals 14 residues. V was trimmed by 4 bases and J by 7 bases, leaving 16 bases between them. CDR1 and CDR2 from the germline V gene are SGHRS and YFSETQ. The chain's CDR3 is CASSIWTPANTQYF. For the CDR3, the DNA is TGCGCCAGCAGCATTTGGACTCCAGCAAATACGCAGTATTTT.

The V gene is TRBV30, the J gene TRBJ2-3, with 11 nucleotides matching TRBD2. V lost 2 bases, J lost 5 bases, and 3 bases stayed unmatched. Looked up from germline, CDR1 is GTSNPN and CDR2 is SVGIG (reference sequence). This CDR3 is 14 amino acids long. CDR3 bases: TGTGCCTGGAGTTTTAGCGGGAGGGTAGATACGCAGTATTTT. Translation gives CAWSFSGRVDTQYF.

This rearrangement joins TRBV13 to TRBJ1-5, with 8 bases lining up with TRBD1. The CDR3 is 15 residues long. Germline CDR1 and CDR2: PRHDT and FYEKMQ (reference sequence). J was trimmed by 4 bases and V by 4 bases; bases with no gene match: 6. The CDR3 region has the DNA TGTGCCAGCAGCTCCCAGGGGGCAATTAATCAGCCCCAGCATTTT. This sequence encodes CASSSQGAINQPQHF.

This clonotype has just a few counts. A much larger clone lies one base from this, so it may be a read error. The chain carries TRBV20-1 and TRBJ2-1, with 9 bases that match TRBD2. Matching the DNA end better, TRBJ2-7 makes the J call doubtful. The germline gives CDR1 DFQATT, CDR2 SNEGSKA (reference sequence). The CDR3 length is 15 residues. CDR3 residues: CSAAPGTSRYNEQYF. The CDR3 DNA follows: TGCAGTGCTGCGCCCGGGACTAGCCGCTACAATGAGCAGTACTTC.

This clonotype was detected ten times or more. The V gene is TRBV6-6, the J gene TRBJ2-1; the D is unclear. V lost 5 bases to trimming and J lost 10 bases, with 15 bases between them. The CDR3 loop spans 13 amino acids. Germline V gene data show CDR1 as MNHNY and CDR2 as SVGAGI (reference sequence). The DNA of the CDR3 is TGTGCCAGCAGTGACCAGAGGATCCGGGAGCAGTTCTTC. Translating it yields CASSDQRIREQFF.

V and J are TRBV24-1 and TRBJ2-1; possibly TRBD2 for D (6 bases). From germline, CDR1 is KGHDR and CDR2 SFDVKD. V lost 3 bases, J lost 10 bases, and 12 bases lay in between. The CDR3 covers 13 residues. The CDR3 region has the DNA TGTGCCACCAGTGATGGAGGGCTTTCCGAGCAGTTCTTC. This translates into CATSDGGLSEQFF.

This clonotype was detected a few times. The chain employs TRBV20-1 and TRBJ2-5, with 7 bases aligning to TRBD2. Germline values: CDR1 DFQATT, CDR2 SNEGSKA (reference sequence). V lost 3 bases, J lost 4 bases, and 8 bases stayed unmatched. This CDR3 spans 14 amino acids. CDR3 region: CSARGRERRETQYF. CDR3 DNA sequence: TGCAGTGCTAGGGGGCGGGAGAGGAGAGAGACCCAGTACTTC.